The rows below give T cell receptor beta chains drawn from one sample of a study of cytomegalovirus exposure and HLA in healthy donors. Sequencing was performed with immunoSEQ multiplex PCR; in TCRdb, only in-frame clones are kept and a portion is missing. Of 200,000 to 250,000 clones listed, 70% to 80% are singletons. Material: PBMCs. The receptors shown here come from a woman younger than 45 in good health and CMV-seronegative. Each CDR3 is given with its conserved first and last residue. A D gene is named only where the DNA matches it firmly. Clone sizes are given selectively: once, few, many, or a class where the clone is expanded.

J gene: TRBJ1-2; clone size: few; D gene: NA; V gene: TRBV7-9; CDR3 DNA: TGTGCCAGCAGCCCGATGAGAGTGAGCGGCTACACCTTC; CDR3 protein: CASSPMRVSGYTF
J gene: TRBJ1-1; clone size: many; D gene: NA; V gene: TRBV5-3; CDR3 DNA: TGTGCCAGAAGCCAAATCACTGAAGCTTTCTTT; CDR3 protein: CARSQITEAFF
J gene: TRBJ1-2; clone size: NA; D gene: TRBD1; V gene: TRBV30; CDR3 DNA: TGTGCCTGGAGTTCTACAGGGGACCGAAACTATGGCTACACCTTC; CDR3 protein: CAWSSTGDRNYGYTF
J gene: TRBJ2-7; clone size: NA; D gene: TRBD1; V gene: TRBV5-1; CDR3 DNA: TGCGCCAGCAGCTTGGGTCAGACAGGGGCAACCGAGCAGTACTTC; CDR3 protein: CASSLGQTGATEQYF
J gene: TRBJ1-6; clone size: NA; D gene: TRBD1; V gene: TRBV11-3; CDR3 DNA: TGTGCCAGCAGCGGACCGGGACAGGGAGATTCACCCCTCCACTTT; CDR3 protein: CASSGPGQGDSPLHF
J gene: TRBJ2-3; clone size: NA; D gene: TRBD2; V gene: TRBV4-2; CDR3 DNA: TGTGCCAGCAGCCGGCTGTTAGCGGGAGAATCAGATACGCAGTATTTT; CDR3 protein: CASSRLLAGESDTQYF
J gene: TRBJ1-5; clone size: NA; D gene: TRBD1; V gene: TRBV2; CDR3 DNA: TGTGCCAGCAGTTTAGACAGGGGCAGTGAGCCCCAGCATTTT; CDR3 protein: CASSLDRGSEPQHF
J gene: TRBJ1-2; clone size: NA; D gene: NA; V gene: TRBV5-1; CDR3 DNA: TGCGCCAGCAGCCCCCAAGGGGAGGCTGGCTACACCTTC; CDR3 protein: CASSPQGEAGYTF
J gene: TRBJ2-7; clone size: NA; D gene: NA; V gene: TRBV5-6; CDR3 DNA: TGTGCCAGTGCCACAGGGTCCCTCTCCTACGAGCAGTACTTC; CDR3 protein: CASATGSLSYEQYF
J gene: TRBJ1-2; clone size: NA; D gene: TRBD1; V gene: TRBV5-1; CDR3 DNA: TGCGCCAGCAGCGGAACGACAGGGGATGGCTACACCTTC; CDR3 protein: CASSGTTGDGYTF
J gene: TRBJ2-3; clone size: NA; D gene: TRBD2; V gene: TRBV9; CDR3 DNA: TGTGCCAGCAGCGCCCATAGCGGGGGGGCTGAAGATACGCAGTATTTT; CDR3 protein: CASSAHSGGAEDTQYF
J gene: TRBJ2-5; clone size: NA; D gene: TRBD2; V gene: TRBV9; CDR3 DNA: TGTGCCAGCAGCGTAGTCCCCCCCGGGACTACAAAAGAGACCCAGTACTTC; CDR3 protein: CASSVVPPGTTKETQYF
J gene: TRBJ2-7; clone size: NA; D gene: NA; V gene: TRBV19; CDR3 DNA: TGTGCCAGTAGTCCAGGCTCCTCTGACGAGCAGTACTTC; CDR3 protein: CASSPGSSDEQYF
J gene: TRBJ1-1; clone size: once; D gene: NA; V gene: TRBV29-1; CDR3 DNA: TGCAGCGGGGGTGGGGGCGCGGATTCGAACACTGAAGCTTTCTTT; CDR3 protein: CSGGGGADSNTEAFF
J gene: TRBJ1-6; clone size: NA; D gene: NA; V gene: TRBV25-1; CDR3 DNA: TGTGCCAGCAGCACCGCGACTAATTCACCCCTCAACTTT; CDR3 protein: CASSTATNSPLNF
J gene: TRBJ1-2; clone size: NA; D gene: TRBD1; V gene: TRBV6-7; CDR3 DNA: TGTGCCAGCAGTTACCCGACACCTATCCGGGACAGAAGCTATGGCTACACCTTC; CDR3 protein: CASSYPTPIRDRSYGYTF
J gene: TRBJ1-5; clone size: NA; D gene: TRBD1; V gene: TRBV6-6; CDR3 DNA: TGTGCCAGCGGAACCCTGGACAGGGTGGGCAATCAGCCCCAGCATTTT; CDR3 protein: CASGTLDRVGNQPQHF
J gene: TRBJ2-1; clone size: NA; D gene: NA; V gene: TRBV25-1; CDR3 DNA: TGTGCCAGCAGTGAATTTCAGGGAATCAATGAGCAGTTCTTC; CDR3 protein: CASSEFQGINEQFF
J gene: TRBJ1-2; clone size: NA; D gene: NA; V gene: TRBV20-1; CDR3 DNA: TGCAGTGCGGAGTCCGATGGCTACACCTTC; CDR3 protein: CSAESDGYTF
J gene: TRBJ2-2; clone size: NA; D gene: TRBD2; V gene: TRBV2; CDR3 DNA: TGTGCCAGCAGTGACCCCGGGACTAGCGGGAACACCGGGGAGCTGTTTTTT; CDR3 protein: CASSDPGTSGNTGELFF
J gene: TRBJ2-7; clone size: NA; D gene: NA; V gene: TRBV6-5; CDR3 DNA: TGTGCCAGCAGTCCCCAGACAGGCTCCTACGAGCAGTACTTC; CDR3 protein: CASSPQTGSYEQYF
J gene: TRBJ1-2; clone size: NA; D gene: TRBD1; V gene: TRBV7-3; CDR3 DNA: TGTTCCAGCAGCCCCGGAGGGACAGTCTCTAACTATGGCTACACCTTC; CDR3 protein: CSSSPGGTVSNYGYTF
J gene: TRBJ2-3; clone size: once; D gene: NA; V gene: TRBV11-3; CDR3 DNA: TGTGCCTGCAGCTTGGGAGCGGGAGATACGCAGTATTTT; CDR3 protein: CACSLGAGDTQYF
J gene: TRBJ2-5; clone size: NA; D gene: NA; V gene: TRBV30; CDR3 DNA: TGTGCCTGGAGTGGACTTTGGGAGACCCAGTACTTC; CDR3 protein: CAWSGLWETQYF
J gene: TRBJ1-1; clone size: NA; D gene: NA; V gene: TRBV5-4; CDR3 DNA: TGTGCCAGCAGCTTGGGGCAGGGGAGGGTCACTGAAGCTTTCTTT; CDR3 protein: CASSLGQGRVTEAFF
J gene: TRBJ2-5; clone size: NA; D gene: NA; V gene: TRBV11-3; CDR3 DNA: TGTGCCAGCGGCTTATACGGACGGGAAGGAGAGACCCAGTACTTC; CDR3 protein: CASGLYGREGETQYF
J gene: TRBJ1-4; clone size: NA; D gene: NA; V gene: TRBV5-1; CDR3 DNA: TGCGCCAGCAGCCCTGGGAGCCTCCCCTGGGGTGAAAAACTGTTTTTT; CDR3 protein: CASSPGSLPWGEKLFF
J gene: TRBJ1-5; clone size: few; D gene: NA; V gene: TRBV6-6; CDR3 DNA: TGTGCCAGCACCGGACAGCTAAATCAGCCCCAGCATTTT; CDR3 protein: CASTGQLNQPQHF
J gene: TRBJ1-5; clone size: few; D gene: NA; V gene: TRBV19; CDR3 DNA: TGTGCCAGTAGCACAATCGGGTCGGAACGAAATAGCAATCAGCCCCAGCATTTT; CDR3 protein: CASSTIGSERNSNQPQHF
J gene: TRBJ2-1; clone size: NA; D gene: TRBD1; V gene: TRBV7-9; CDR3 DNA: TGTGCCAGCAGCCCCCCTCGGGACAGGGAAGATGAGCAGTTCTTC; CDR3 protein: CASSPPRDREDEQFF
J gene: TRBJ1-6; clone size: NA; D gene: NA; V gene: TRBV30; CDR3 DNA: TGTGCCTGGACAGACAGGAGCTCCTATAATTCACCCCTCCACTTT; CDR3 protein: CAWTDRSSYNSPLHF
J gene: TRBJ2-1; clone size: NA; D gene: NA; V gene: TRBV30; CDR3 DNA: TGTGCCTGGAGCACTGCGCAAGCGGGTTACAATGAGCAGTTCTTC; CDR3 protein: CAWSTAQAGYNEQFF
J gene: TRBJ2-1; clone size: NA; D gene: NA; V gene: TRBV15; CDR3 DNA: TGTGCCACCAGCATGGGGGCATACAATGAGCAGTTCTTC; CDR3 protein: CATSMGAYNEQFF
J gene: TRBJ1-1; clone size: NA; D gene: NA; V gene: TRBV2; CDR3 DNA: TGTGCCAGCAGTGTAATAGCTAACACTGAAGCTTTCTTT; CDR3 protein: CASSVIANTEAFF
J gene: TRBJ2-7; clone size: NA; D gene: TRBD1; V gene: TRBV5-4; CDR3 DNA: TGTGCCAGCAGCTTTGGACAGGCCTACGAGCAGTACTTC; CDR3 protein: CASSFGQAYEQYF
J gene: TRBJ2-1; clone size: NA; D gene: NA; V gene: TRBV9; CDR3 DNA: TGTGCCAGCAGCAAGGGGCCCGATGGTGGTGAGCAGTTCTTC; CDR3 protein: CASSKGPDGGEQFF
J gene: TRBJ2-7; clone size: NA; D gene: TRBD2; V gene: TRBV5-1; CDR3 DNA: TGCGCCAGCAGCTTACGGGGACTAACTACGTACGAGCAGTACTTC; CDR3 protein: CASSLRGLTTYEQYF
J gene: TRBJ2-7; clone size: NA; D gene: NA; V gene: TRBV10-1; CDR3 DNA: TGCGCCAGCAGTGAGGGGGCGGGACCGGGCCACGAGCAGTACTTC; CDR3 protein: CASSEGAGPGHEQYF
J gene: TRBJ1-5; clone size: NA; D gene: NA; V gene: TRBV30; CDR3 DNA: TGTGCCTGGAGGGGCCGGGGTGGCAATCAGCCCCAGCATTTT; CDR3 protein: CAWRGRGGNQPQHF
J gene: TRBJ1-1; clone size: once; D gene: NA; V gene: TRBV7-9; CDR3 DNA: TGTGCCAGCAGCTTAGTGGGCAGGAACACTGAAGCTTTCTTT; CDR3 protein: CASSLVGRNTEAFF
J gene: TRBJ2-1; clone size: few; D gene: TRBD2; V gene: TRBV7-2; CDR3 DNA: TGTGCCAGCAGCTTATCCGGGAGGACCTACAATGAGCAGTTCTTC; CDR3 protein: CASSLSGRTYNEQFF
J gene: TRBJ1-1; clone size: NA; D gene: NA; V gene: TRBV5-1; CDR3 DNA: TGCGCCAGCAGCTTGTACGGGGGGAACACTGAAGCTTTCTTT; CDR3 protein: CASSLYGGNTEAFF
J gene: TRBJ1-1; clone size: NA; D gene: NA; V gene: TRBV6-1; CDR3 DNA: TGTGCCAGCAGTCCCGAGCAGGGAAGAACTGAAGCTTTCTTT; CDR3 protein: CASSPEQGRTEAFF
J gene: TRBJ1-2; clone size: NA; D gene: TRBD1; V gene: TRBV19; CDR3 DNA: TGTGCCAGTAGTTATAGGAGGGGGCAGGGCCGTGGCTACACCTTC; CDR3 protein: CASSYRRGQGRGYTF
J gene: TRBJ2-3; clone size: NA; D gene: NA; V gene: TRBV6-4; CDR3 DNA: TGTGCCAGCAGGAGTTCTAGCGTCAGCACAGATACGCAGTATTTT; CDR3 protein: CASRSSSVSTDTQYF
J gene: TRBJ2-7; clone size: NA; D gene: TRBD2; V gene: TRBV9; CDR3 DNA: TGTGCCAGCCCCTACCCCCCCCGGGCTAGGCGGGAGAATCTCCACGAGCAGTACTTC; CDR3 protein: CASPYPPRARRENLHEQYF
J gene: TRBJ1-1; clone size: NA; D gene: TRBD1; V gene: TRBV5-1; CDR3 DNA: TGCGCCAGCAGCTCCTGGACAGGGATATACACTGAAGCTTTCTTT; CDR3 protein: CASSSWTGIYTEAFF